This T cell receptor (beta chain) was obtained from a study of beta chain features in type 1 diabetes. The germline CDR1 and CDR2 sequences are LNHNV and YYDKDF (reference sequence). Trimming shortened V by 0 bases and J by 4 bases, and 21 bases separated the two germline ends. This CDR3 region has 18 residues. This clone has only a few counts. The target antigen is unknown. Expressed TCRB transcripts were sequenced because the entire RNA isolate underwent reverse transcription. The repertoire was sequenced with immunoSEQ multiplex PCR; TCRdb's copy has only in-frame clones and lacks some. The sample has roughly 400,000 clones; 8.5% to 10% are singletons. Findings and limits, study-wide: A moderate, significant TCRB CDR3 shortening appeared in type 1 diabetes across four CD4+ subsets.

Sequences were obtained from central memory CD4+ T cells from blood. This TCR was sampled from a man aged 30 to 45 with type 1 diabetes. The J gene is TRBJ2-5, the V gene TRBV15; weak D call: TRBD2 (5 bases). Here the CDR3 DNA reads TGTGCCACCAGCAGAGATACGGGTTTCTCTCCTCGGGGAGAGACCCAGTACTTC. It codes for CATSRDTGFSPRGETQYF.